The 25 T cell receptor beta chains in this list originate from one sample, sequenced in a study of molecular identifiers for immune sequencing clone quantification (dated by TCRdb to the late 2010s). The library was obtained by PCR. The data were produced on an Illumina HiSeq 4000. Clones were called with MiXCR by TCRdb after fastp trimmed the public reads at Q25, and only in-frame beta chains were retained. One record per CDR3 amino acid sequence lists the most common genes and DNA. This sample has about 640,000 distinct CDR3 sequences in its table, and just under 20% of those were observed once. Clones ranked in the top ten supply roughly 0.9% of the sample. The sequencing input was naive CD8+ T cells from blood, with Jurkat cell RNA spiked in. The sample's cell subset or site, from its label and the paper: FACS-sorted CD8+CD4-CCR7+CD45RA+ naive T cells. The receptors come from a human donor in good health. Some libraries in this study had Jurkat cell RNA spiked in.

Remarks on this clonotype: Just one base apart from a much larger clone, this may be a read error. V usage is TRBV4-3 and J usage is TRBJ1-4; D unclear. Germline V gives CDR1 LGHNA, CDR2 YSLEER. The CDR3 is 15 residues long. CDR3 sequence (DNA): TGCGCCAGCAGCCAATCAGGACCGAGCTTGGGAAAACCGTTTTTT. Its translation is CASSQSGPSLGKPFF.

The sample holds many counts of this clonotype. The V gene is TRBV4-1, the J gene TRBJ1-2; no clear D gene. The CDR3 runs to 14 residues. CDR1 MGHRA and CDR2 YSYEKL come from the germline V gene. Trimming pared 4 bases from V and 7 bases from J, leaving 16 bases between. The CDR3 sequence: CASSLGEGSGGYTF. The CDR3 coding sequence is TGCGCCAGCAGCCTTGGCGAGGGATCCGGTGGCTACACCTTC.

Many counts were recorded for this clonotype. The chain has TRBV7-2 and TRBJ2-7; a possible D gene is TRBD2 (5 bases). CDR3 length: 14 residues. Germline V gives CDR1 SGHTA, CDR2 FQGNSA. V lost 6 bases and J 0 bases, leaving 12 bases between the germline ends. The CDR3 region is CASSWAGPSYEQYF. In DNA, the CDR3 is TGTGCCAGCAGTTGGGCGGGCCCCTCCTACGAGCAGTACTTC. Supplemented by reference TRBV7-2 and TRBJ2-7, the full variable domain reads GAGVSQSPSNKVTEKGKDVELRCDPISGHTALYWYRQSLGQGLEFLIYFQGNSAPDKSGLPSDRFSAERTGGSVSTLTIQRTQQEDSAVYLCASSWAGPSYEQYFGPGTRLTVT.

Many counts were recorded for this clonotype. The V gene is TRBV15, the J gene TRBJ1-5; perhaps TRBD1 as D (5 bases). This CDR3 region has 15 residues. Between the trimmed V and J ends, which lost 4 bases and 4 bases, there was a span of 14 bases. The germline gives CDR1 LNHNV, CDR2 YYDKDF (reference sequence). The CDR3 reads CATSNKDSGNQPQHF. CDR3 DNA sequence: TGTGCCACCAGCAACAAAGACAGTGGAAATCAGCCCCAGCATTTT.

CDR3 in amino acids: CASSRERGAGRNEQFF. CDR3 bases: TGTGCCAGCAGCCGGGAGAGGGGGGCAGGGAGGAATGAGCAGTTCTTC. V gene TRBV5-5 combines with J gene TRBJ2-1, with D perhaps TRBD1 or TRBD2 (6 bases each). V lost 4 bases and J lost 7, with 21 bases in between. The length of the CDR3 is 16 residues. CDR1 and CDR2 (germline): SGHKS, YYEKEE (reference sequence).

This clonotype was detected ten times or more. The chain has TRBV7-8 and TRBJ2-3, with 7 bases lining up with TRBD1. CDR3 size: 15 residues. V was pared by 4 bases and J by 2 bases, with 6 bases of the junction left unmatched. Germline CDR1 is SGHVS and CDR2 is FQNEAQ. For the CDR3, the DNA is TGTGCCAGCAGCTCAAACAGGGGCCTCACAGATACGCAGTATTTT. Protein: CASSSNRGLTDTQYF.

Concerning this clonotype itself: This may be a read error, as it is one base from a much larger clone. The chain is built from TRBV10-3 and TRBJ2-7; maybe TRBD1 (5 bases). Trimming shortened V by 0 bases and J by 6 bases, and 9 bases separated the two germline ends. Germline CDR1 and CDR2: ENHRY and SYGVKD. This CDR3 comprises 13 residues. CDR3 protein: CAISESSGAEQYF. The CDR3 DNA is TGTGCCATCAGTGAGTCTTCTGGGGCCGAGCAGTACTTC.

This clonotype was counted many times. The V gene is TRBV7-9, the J gene TRBJ2-1; 9 nucleotides align to TRBD1. The CDR3 has 18 amino acids. The V gene's germline CDR1 is SEHNR and CDR2 FQNEAQ (reference sequence). V trimming: 4 bases; J trimming: 7 bases; junction bases outside the gene matches: 17. Here the CDR3 DNA reads TGTGCCAGCAGCTCCACCGATTACGGGACAGGGTTAGAAAATGAGCAGTTCTTC. Its protein is CASSSTDYGTGLENEQFF.

This clonotype was observed a few times. The chain joins TRBV10-3 to TRBJ2-1; 8 nucleotides agree with TRBD1. CDR1 and CDR2 (germline): ENHRY, SYGVKD. V gave up 2 bases and J gave up 2 bases; unmatched junction bases: 8. The CDR3 contains 17 residues. The CDR3 loop is CAISEPKTGAPYNEQFF. CDR3 nucleotides: TGTGCCATCAGTGAGCCCAAGACAGGGGCCCCCTACAATGAGCAGTTCTTC.

This clonotype was seen a few times. The genes are TRBV14 and TRBJ1-2; 7 positions match TRBD1. V gave up 6 bases and J gave up 5 bases; unmatched junction bases: 12. Germline V lookup: CDR1 SGHDN, CDR2 FVKESK. CDR3 length equals 15 residues. CDR3 sequence (DNA): TGTGCCAGCAGTCAGACAGGGTTTGGGACTTATGGCTACACCTTC. It translates to CASSQTGFGTYGYTF.

In this sample, this clonotype turned up many times. This rearrangement joins TRBV18 to TRBJ1-4, with a possible D match to TRBD1 (6 bases). The ends were cut back, 3 bases at V and 6 bases at J, with 14 bases in the middle. Germline CDR1 KGHSH, CDR2 LQKENI. There are 15 residues in the CDR3. CDR3 sequence (DNA): TGTGCCAGCTCACCCCCAGGGGTGGTTGATGAAAAACTGTTTTTT. Its translation: CASSPPGVVDEKLFF.

A note on this clonotype: This sequence may be a read error, since a much larger clone differs from it by one base. The V and J genes are TRBV29-1 and TRBJ2-1; perhaps D is TRBD1 or TRBD2 (5 bases each). Germline CDR1 reads SQVTM; CDR2 reads ANQGSEA. The CDR3 has 15 amino acids. CDR3 DNA: TGCAGCGTTGTAGGGGACCTGGAAGCCTACAATGGGCAGTTCTTC. Amino acids: CSVVGDLEAYNGQFF.

At least ten counts were recorded for this clonotype. The rearrangement joins TRBV6-2 or TRBV6-3 to TRBJ1-1; D remains ambiguous. Between the trimmed V and J ends, which lost 0 bases and 0 bases, there was a span of 11 bases. CDR1 MNHEY and CDR2 SVGEGT come from the germline V gene. The CDR3 covers 16 residues. CDR3 nucleotide sequence: TGTGCCAGCAGTTACTCCACAAGGAGGTTGAACACTGAAGCTTTCTTT. Protein product: CASSYSTRRLNTEAFF.

This clonotype occurred many times. The chain has TRBV4-3 and TRBJ2-2, with D possibly TRBD1 on 5 matching bases. Germline lookup yields CDR1 LGHNA and CDR2 YSLEER. The CDR3 consists of 15 residues. V lost 0 bases and J 7 bases, leaving 12 bases between the germline ends. The CDR3 spells CASSQDIGAGGELFF. CDR3 DNA sequence: TGCGCCAGCAGCCAAGATATAGGGGCTGGCGGGGAGCTGTTTTTT.

There are many counts of this clonotype. The chain uses TRBV7-9 and TRBJ1-2; possible D gene TRBD1, 5 bases. Germline V lookup: CDR1 SEHNR, CDR2 FQNEAQ (reference sequence). This CDR3 contains 15 residues. The V and J ends lost 1 base and 4 bases respectively, with 13 bases between them. This chain's CDR3 is CASSLDQGWGYGYTF. The DNA of the CDR3 is TGTGCCAGCAGCTTAGATCAGGGATGGGGCTATGGCTACACCTTC.

This clonotype was seen repeatedly, ten times or more. The chain has TRBV12-3 or TRBV12-4 and TRBJ2-3; possible D gene TRBD2, 6 bases. V dropped 6 bases and J dropped 2 bases, with 9 bases sitting between them. This CDR3 contains 13 residues. The CDR3 spells CASRAGLTDTQYF. The CDR3 DNA reads TGTGCCAGCAGGGCGGGGCTCACAGATACGCAGTATTTT.

At least ten counts were recorded for this clonotype. The chain links TRBV4-2 to TRBJ2-7; 8 bases align to TRBD2. The CDR3 spans 14 residues. CDR1 and CDR2 from the germline V gene are LGHNA and YNFKEQ. V trimming: 5 bases; J trimming: 7 bases; junction bases outside the gene matches: 10. The CDR3 here is CASSLSSGTREQYF. The CDR3, as DNA: TGTGCCAGCAGCTTGAGTAGCGGGACTAGAGAGCAGTACTTC.

Many counts were recorded for this clonotype. The chain has TRBV4-1 and TRBJ2-7; 8 bases are shared with TRBD1. V shed 4 bases and J 6 bases; nucleotides not matched to a gene: 5. This CDR3 has 13 residues. Germline CDR1 and CDR2: MGHRA and YSYEKL. CDR3 residues: CASSRTQGGEQYF. Written as DNA, the CDR3 is TGCGCCAGCAGCCGGACACAGGGGGGCGAGCAGTACTTC.

There are many counts of this clonotype. The chain employs TRBV4-3 and TRBJ2-3, with no clear D. The ends were cut back, 7 bases at V and 0 bases at J, with 5 bases in the middle. This CDR3 has 12 residues. Germline V CDR1 and CDR2: LGHNA, YSLEER. The CDR3 region has the DNA TGCGCCAGCATGTCAAGCACAGATACGCAGTATTTT. Translated, it gives CASMSSTDTQYF.

This clonotype was detected a few times. This chain uses TRBV7-9 with TRBJ2-6; no reliable D call. V dropped 1 base and J dropped 3 bases, with 10 bases sitting between them. Looked up from germline, CDR1 is SEHNR and CDR2 is FQNEAQ (reference sequence). The CDR3 is 16 amino acids. The CDR3 loop reads CASSLVGVGGANVLTF. CDR3 DNA: TGTGCCAGCAGCTTAGTTGGGGTCGGTGGGGCCAACGTCCTGACTTTC.

Comment on this clonotype: Given a much more abundant clone one base away, this may be a read error. The V call is TRBV19, the J call TRBJ1-1; no firm D call. The CDR3 totals 14 residues. Germline V gives CDR1 LNHDA, CDR2 SQIVND (reference sequence). CDR3 loop: CASSIPSLNTEALF. The DNA for the CDR3 is TGTGCCAGTAGTATCCCCAGCCTGAACACTGAAGCTCTCTTT. Full variable domain (missing parts from reference TRBV19 and TRBJ1-1): DGGITQSPKYLFRKEGQNVTLSCEQNLNHDAMYWYRQDPGQGLRLIYYSQIVNDFQKGDIAEGYSVSREKKESFPLTVTSAQKNPTAFYLCASSIPSLNTEALFGQGTRLTVV.

Ten or more counts support this clonotype. This chain connects TRBV6-5 to TRBJ2-5; D ambiguous. Germline CDR1 is MNHEY and CDR2 is SVGAGI. The CDR3 runs to 14 residues. V was shortened by 1 base and J by 2 bases, with 8 bases between the two germline ends. The CDR3 DNA reads TGTGCCAGCAGTTACTTGACCGGACAAGAGACCCAGTACTTC. The encoded protein is CASSYLTGQETQYF.

This clonotype has ten or more counts. The chain combines TRBV11-2 with TRBJ2-7, with 8 bases fitting TRBD2. V dropped 1 base and J dropped 3; count of bases not matched to a gene: 5. CDR3 size: 15 residues. Germline V gene data show CDR1 as SGHAT and CDR2 as FQNNGV. The CDR3 bases are TGTGCCAGCAGCTTAGGGTCGGGGGGGTTCTACGAGCAGTACTTC. Amino acids: CASSLGSGGFYEQYF.

This chain connects TRBV14 to TRBJ1-2, with D perhaps TRBD1 (5 bases). The length of the CDR3 is 14 residues. Germline CDR1 is SGHDN and CDR2 is FVKESK. The V end was cut by 2 bases, the J end by 4 bases, with 11 bases between. For the CDR3, the DNA is TGTGCCAGCAGCCAAAGAGACAGTCCCTATGGCTACACCTTC. This sequence encodes CASSQRDSPYGYTF.

Ten or more counts support this clonotype. The chain links TRBV4-3 to TRBJ2-7, with TRBD2 identical over 8 bases. Per germline, CDR1 LGHNA and CDR2 YSLEER. With V trimmed by 0 bases and J by 2 bases, 3 bases remained unmatched. CDR3 length: 15 amino acids. In DNA form, the CDR3 reads TGCGCCAGCAGCCAAGATACTAGCGGTACCTACGAGCAGTACTTC. Protein: CASSQDTSGTYEQYF.